Below, 29 T cell receptor beta chains from the same sample are listed, as sequenced in a study of blood T cell repertoires in COVID-19. Assay: immunoSEQ multiplex PCR; the TCRdb copy retains only in-frame clones and omits some. The repertoire holds over 250,000 clones, with about 91% as singletons. Sequenced sample: peripheral blood. These receptors all come from a woman between 55 and 75 years old with acute or convalescent COVID-19.

This clone was observed once. The chain couples TRBV9 to TRBJ1-2; possible D gene TRBD1, 6 bases. The ends were cut back, 1 base at V and 6 bases at J, with 13 bases in the middle. Germline assignment: CDR1 SGDLS and CDR2 YYNGEE. The CDR3 consists of 14 residues. CDR3 amino acids: CASSVTGGLDGYTF. CDR3 in DNA: TGTGCCAGCAGCGTAACGGGGGGCTTAGATGGCTACACCTTC.

The rearrangement links TRBV20-1 to TRBJ2-7; D gene ambiguous. Germline lookup yields CDR1 DFQATT and CDR2 SNEGSKA (reference sequence). With 3 bases removed from V and 5 bases from J, the gap between germline ends came to 14 bases. The length of the CDR3 is 13 residues. The CDR3, as DNA: TGCAGTGCTAGTGGGCATAGCTTGGACGAGCAGTACTTC. It translates to CSASGHSLDEQYF.

The chain joins TRBV13 to TRBJ2-1; a possible D gene is TRBD2 (5 bases). Germline V lookup: CDR1 PRHDT, CDR2 FYEKMQ (reference sequence). This CDR3 spans 16 amino acids. V shed 0 bases and J shed 9 bases, with 18 bases lying between them. This chain's CDR3 is CASSLGPVEGFGEQFF. CDR3 in DNA: TGTGCCAGCAGCTTAGGCCCGGTAGAGGGATTTGGTGAGCAGTTCTTC.

This clone was detected once. The rearrangement joins TRBV2 to TRBJ2-2; TRBD1 aligns across 11 bases. The V gene end was trimmed by 8 bases and the J gene end by 5 bases; junction bases not matched to a gene: 10. The germline gives CDR1 SNHLY, CDR2 FYNNEI. This CDR3 comprises 16 residues. The CDR3 nucleotides read TGTGCCAGCGCCGGAGGACAGGGGGCGAGTACCGGGGAGCTGTTTTTT. Encoded protein: CASAGGQGASTGELFF.

This sequence joins TRBV7-2 and TRBJ2-2; TRBD2 matches at 8 bases. CDR3 length: 15 amino acids. The germline gives CDR1 SGHTA, CDR2 FQGNSA. Unmatched junction bases numbered 4, after V lost 6 bases and J lost 1 base. The CDR3 protein is CASRNAGGNTGELFF. The CDR3, as DNA: TGTGCCAGCAGGAATGCGGGAGGGAACACCGGGGAGCTGTTTTTT.

This clone was detected only a few times. V usage is TRBV5-4 and J usage is TRBJ2-2, with TRBD2 matching over 15 bases. The V gene's germline CDR1 is SGHNT and CDR2 YYREEE (reference sequence). The CDR3 has 18 amino acids. After removal of 4 bases from V and 0 bases from J, the junction contained 4 bases not matched to a gene. CDR3 in amino acids: CASSGGTSGGPNTGELFF. CDR3 bases: TGTGCCAGCAGCGGCGGGACTAGCGGGGGGCCGAACACCGGGGAGCTGTTTTTT.

V gene TRBV11-2 combines with J gene TRBJ1-5; a possible D gene is TRBD1 (5 bases). The CDR3 consists of 13 residues. CDR1 is SGHAT and CDR2 is FQNNGV in the germline V gene. CDR3 coding DNA: TGTGCTGCGGGGCAGGGCCTCAATCAGCCCCAGCATTTT. Translated: CAAGQGLNQPQHF.

The chain has TRBV27 and TRBJ2-3; 8 positions agree with TRBD2. Germline CDR1 and CDR2: MNHEY and SMNVEV (reference sequence). This CDR3 region has 16 residues. With 4 bases clipped from V and 2 bases from J, the junction kept 8 bases outside the gene matches. CDR3 DNA sequence: TGTGCCAGCAGTTCGGAACTAGCGGCTCTCACAGATACGCAGTATTTT. It specifies CASSSELAALTDTQYF.

Details on this clone: Other DNA sequences in the sample encode the same CDR3. This sequence joins TRBV10-3 and TRBJ1-2; D possibly corresponds to TRBD1 (6 bases). From germline, CDR1 is ENHRY and CDR2 SYGVKD. V lost 7 bases and J 4 bases, leaving 10 bases between the germline ends. The CDR3 consists of 12 residues. The CDR3 protein is CAITPDSYGYTF. The CDR3 DNA follows: TGTGCCATCACTCCGGACAGCTATGGCTACACCTTC.

Written as DNA, the CDR3 is TGTGCCAGCAGTTCGATAGCGGGGAGTACCCGTAATGAGCAGTTCTTC. Residues: CASSSIAGSTRNEQFF. This chain uses TRBV27 with TRBJ2-1; 8 nucleotides align to TRBD2. The V gene end was trimmed by 4 bases and the J gene end by 7 bases; junction bases not matched to a gene: 12. The CDR3 sequence is 16 residues long. Germline V lookup: CDR1 MNHEY, CDR2 SMNVEV (reference sequence).

This chain joins TRBV24-1 and TRBJ1-5; 9 bases are a match to TRBD1. CDR1 KGHDR and CDR2 SFDVKD come from the germline V gene. The CDR3 consists of 16 residues. J was trimmed by 6 bases and V by 4 bases; bases with no gene match: 9. CDR3 nucleotides: TGTGCCACCAGTGAGGACAGGGGACTGATTCCTCAGCCCCAGCATTTT. Its translation is CATSEDRGLIPQPQHF.

The gene calls are TRBV3-1 (or the pseudogene TRBV3-2) and TRBJ1-1, with 7 bases that match TRBD1. CDR1 and CDR2 from the germline V gene are LGHDT and YNNKEL (reference sequence). With 3 bases clipped from V and 6 bases from J, the junction kept 10 bases outside the gene matches. The CDR3 runs 15 residues. The CDR3 DNA reads TGTGCCAGCAGCCACGGGACAGTTTATACCCCTGAAGCTTTCTTT. Amino acid sequence: CASSHGTVYTPEAFF.

This chain connects TRBV6-2 or TRBV6-3 to TRBJ1-5; D gene uncertain. Germline-derived CDR1 and CDR2 are MNHEY and SVGEGT. The V end was cut by 0 bases, the J end by 5 bases, with 11 bases between. CDR3 length equals 15 residues. The CDR3 region has the DNA TGTGCCAGCAGTTACTCGCCAGATAACCATCAGCCCCAGCATTTT. This codes for CASSYSPDNHQPQHF.

This clone was found once. The chain combines TRBV7-8 with TRBJ1-1; D is unclear. The CDR3 contains 15 residues. Germline assignment: CDR1 SGHVS and CDR2 FQNEAQ. The ends were cut back, 1 base at V and 1 base at J, with 10 bases in the middle. The CDR3 spells CASSLVANPNTEAFF. CDR3 DNA sequence: TGTGCCAGCAGCTTAGTGGCCAATCCGAACACTGAAGCTTTCTTT.

This chain links TRBV19 with TRBJ1-5; no clear D gene. Germline CDR1 reads LNHDA; CDR2 reads SQIVND (reference sequence). V was cut by 9 bases and J by 0 bases, with 6 bases left in between. The CDR3 sequence is 12 residues long. Here the CDR3 reads CASCYSNQPQHF. The CDR3 DNA reads TGTGCCAGCTGCTATAGCAATCAGCCCCAGCATTTT.

The chain carries TRBV4-1 and TRBJ2-7; TRBD1 aligns across 8 bases. Looked up from germline, CDR1 is MGHRA and CDR2 is YSYEKL. There are 15 residues in the CDR3. Trimming at V came to 4 bases and at J to 1 base, leaving 6 bases not matched to a gene. CDR3 DNA: TGCGCCAGCAGCCCCCAGCAGGGGGCTTCCTACGAGCAGTACTTC. Translation: CASSPQQGASYEQYF.

The CDR3 DNA sequence: TGTGCCTGGAGGCAAGGGAGGGGGGAGCTGTTTTTT. It encodes CAWRQGRGELFF. This chain connects TRBV30 to TRBJ2-2, with TRBD2 as a possible D gene (6 bases). The CDR3 has 12 amino acids. V lost 3 bases to trimming and J lost 8 bases, with 10 bases between them. Germline CDR1 is GTSNPN and CDR2 is SVGIG (reference sequence).

CDR3 bases: TGTGCCAGCAGTTACCCGTTAGGGGACAGGCCTTTAAAGGGGGCCAACGTCCTGACTTTC. Translation: CASSYPLGDRPLKGANVLTF. The chain has TRBV6-2 or TRBV6-3 and TRBJ2-6; 8 nucleotides match TRBD1. The CDR3 has 20 amino acids. Germline CDR1 and CDR2: MNHEY and SVGEGT. V was clipped by 2 bases and J by 4 bases; unmatched bases: 16.

The chain is built from TRBV27 and TRBJ2-3; 8 bases map to TRBD2. V gave up 4 bases and J gave up 1 base; unmatched junction bases: 4. The CDR3 extends over 15 amino acids. CDR1 MNHEY and CDR2 SMNVEV come from the germline V gene (reference sequence). In DNA, the CDR3 is TGTGCCAGCAGTTCGGGACTAGTGGGCACAGATACGCAGTATTTT. As protein: CASSSGLVGTDTQYF.

The rearrangement links TRBV13 to TRBJ2-3, with TRBD2 identical over 14 bases. V shed 2 bases and J 1 base; nucleotides not matched to a gene: 17. The germline V gene has CDR1 PRHDT and CDR2 FYEKMQ (reference sequence). CDR3 size: 22 residues. The CDR3 protein is CASSLWGARLAGGPGGTDTQYF. The CDR3 DNA reads TGTGCCAGCAGCTTATGGGGGGCGAGACTAGCGGGAGGGCCAGGGGGCACAGATACGCAGTATTTT.

V gene TRBV27 combines with J gene TRBJ1-6; D might be TRBD1 (5 bases). The CDR3 consists of 17 residues. Looked up from germline, CDR1 is MNHEY and CDR2 is SMNVEV (reference sequence). V was trimmed by 6 bases and J by 0 bases, leaving 15 bases between them. CDR3 bases: TGTGCCAGCAGCCCCCGACAGCATAGCTCCTATAATTCACCCCTCCACTTT. It translates to CASSPRQHSSYNSPLHF.

This chain joins TRBV5-8 and TRBJ1-6, with 7 bases fitting TRBD1. There are 15 residues in the CDR3. J was trimmed by 7 bases and V by 5 bases; bases with no gene match: 9. Germline CDR1 reads SGHTS; CDR2 reads YDEGEE. The CDR3 sequence: CASSNYRGGNSPLHF. The CDR3 DNA sequence: TGTGCCAGCAGTAACTACAGGGGCGGGAATTCACCCCTCCACTTT.

The chain employs TRBV28 and TRBJ1-4; tentative D call: TRBD1 (6 bases). V shed 5 bases and J shed 7 bases, with 17 bases lying between them. Germline V gene sequence: CDR1 MDHEN, CDR2 SYDVKM. The CDR3 has 15 residues. The CDR3 bases are TGTGCCAGCAGTCCTACAGGGTTACCAGGTGAAAAACTGTTTTTT. This codes for CASSPTGLPGEKLFF. Looking up the rest from reference TRBV28 and TRBJ1-4 gives the full variable domain: DVKVTQSSRYLVKRTGEKVFLECVQDMDHENMFWYRQDPGLGLRLIYFSYDVKMKEKGDIPEGYSVSREKKERFSLILESASTNQTSMYLCASSPTGLPGEKLFFGSGTQLSVL.

The chain carries TRBV5-1 and TRBJ2-7; 12 bases line up with TRBD1. Germline V gene sequence: CDR1 SGHRS, CDR2 YFSETQ. J was trimmed by 7 bases and V by 3 bases; bases with no gene match: 8. The CDR3 loop spans 15 amino acids. The chain's CDR3 is CASSYVGQGAEEQYF. The CDR3, as DNA: TGCGCCAGCAGCTACGTGGGACAGGGGGCTGAAGAGCAGTACTTC.

This clone was seen only once. The CDR3 nucleotides are TGCAGTGCTAGTATGGGGACAGGGGGTCGATACGAGCAGTACTTC. Its protein product is CSASMGTGGRYEQYF. The chain carries TRBV20-1 and TRBJ2-7; 11 bases line up with TRBD1. The CDR3 covers 15 residues. V was clipped by 3 bases and J by 4 bases; unmatched bases: 8. Germline CDR1 reads DFQATT; CDR2 reads SNEGSKA (reference sequence).

The chain has TRBV4-1 and TRBJ1-6; D gene unclear. CDR3 size: 15 residues. V was trimmed by 4 bases and J by 10 bases, leaving 17 bases between them. Germline CDR1 and CDR2: MGHRA and YSYEKL. The CDR3 sequence is CASSPIGELGSPLHF. The CDR3 nucleotides read TGCGCCAGCAGCCCTATAGGCGAACTCGGGTCACCCCTCCACTTT.

This clone has a single count. The J gene is TRBJ1-1, the V gene TRBV4-3; no definite D call. The CDR3 runs to 12 residues. Looked up from germline, CDR1 is LGHNA and CDR2 is YSLEER. Trimming cost V 6 bases and J 0 bases, with 5 bases left between them. CDR3 region: CASSHLNTEAFF. CDR3 sequence (DNA): TGCGCCAGCAGTCATTTGAACACTGAAGCTTTCTTT.

The gene calls are TRBV21-1 and TRBJ2-1; TRBD2 is the table's D call and was not checked against the DNA. TRBV21-1 corresponds to a pseudogene. The CDR3 length is 15 residues. This chain's CDR3 is CASSSWTSGINEQFF. CDR3 nucleotides: TGTGCCAGCAGCTCCTGGACTAGCGGGATCAATGAGCAGTTCTTC.

This chain connects TRBV27 to TRBJ2-3; 15 bases align to TRBD2. The J segment lost 5 bases and the V segment lost 5 bases, leaving 11 bases of the junction unmatched. The CDR3 totals 18 residues. Germline loops: CDR1 MNHEY, CDR2 SMNVEV (reference sequence). The CDR3 loop is CASSPIGTSGRSVDTQYF. For the CDR3, the DNA is TGTGCCAGCAGTCCCATCGGGACTAGCGGGAGGAGCGTAGATACGCAGTATTTT.